The T cell receptor (beta chain) described here comes from a study of CD8 T cells in Susac syndrome. Reverse transcription of 0.5 to 1 ug RNA was performed with random hexamers. The method of amplification for TCR beta CDR3 was immunoSEQ multiplex PCR, covering 54 Vbeta and 13 Jbeta. One entry per CDR3 protein results from TCRdb running MiXCR on the immunoSEQ multiplex PCR reads. The sample lists about 190,000 distinct CDR3 sequences; 85% to 95% were seen once. The authors carried out high-throughput sequencing of TCR beta. They applied it to CD8+ and CD4+ T cells obtained from blood. The sequencing input was CD4+ T cells from PBMCs. The TCR was taken from a human donor in good health.

The DNA of the CDR3 is TGTGCCAGCATTCCACAGGGGGCTGAGACCCAGTACTTC. This encodes CASIPQGAETQYF. V is TRBV6-6 and J is TRBJ2-5; 9 bases line up with TRBD1. The CDR3 contains 13 residues. J lost 5 bases, V lost 7 bases, and 5 bases had no gene match. The V gene's germline CDR1 is MNHNY and CDR2 SVGAGI (reference sequence).